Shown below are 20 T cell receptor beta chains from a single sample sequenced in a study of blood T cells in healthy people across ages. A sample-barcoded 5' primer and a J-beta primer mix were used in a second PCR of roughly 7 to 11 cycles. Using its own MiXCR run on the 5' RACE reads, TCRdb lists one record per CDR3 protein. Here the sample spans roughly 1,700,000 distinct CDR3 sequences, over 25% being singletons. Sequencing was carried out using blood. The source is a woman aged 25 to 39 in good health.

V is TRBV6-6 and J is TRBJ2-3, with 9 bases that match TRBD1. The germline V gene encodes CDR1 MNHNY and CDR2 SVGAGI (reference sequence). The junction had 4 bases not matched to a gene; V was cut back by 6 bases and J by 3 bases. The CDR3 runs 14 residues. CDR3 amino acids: CASRGTGWTDTQYF. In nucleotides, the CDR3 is TGTGCCAGCAGGGGGACAGGGTGGACAGATACGCAGTATTTT.

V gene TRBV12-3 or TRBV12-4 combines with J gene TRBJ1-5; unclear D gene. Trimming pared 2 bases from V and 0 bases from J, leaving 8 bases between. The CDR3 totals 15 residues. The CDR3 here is CASSLTDSSNQPQHF. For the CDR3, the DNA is TGTGCCAGCAGTTTAACGGATTCTAGCAATCAGCCCCAGCATTTT.

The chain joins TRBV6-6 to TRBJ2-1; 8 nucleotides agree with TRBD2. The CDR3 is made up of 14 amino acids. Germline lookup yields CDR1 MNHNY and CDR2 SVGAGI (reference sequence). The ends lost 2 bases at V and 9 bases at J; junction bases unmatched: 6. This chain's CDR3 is CASSYLTSASEQFF. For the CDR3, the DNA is TGTGCCAGCAGTTACCTGACTAGCGCAAGTGAGCAGTTCTTC.

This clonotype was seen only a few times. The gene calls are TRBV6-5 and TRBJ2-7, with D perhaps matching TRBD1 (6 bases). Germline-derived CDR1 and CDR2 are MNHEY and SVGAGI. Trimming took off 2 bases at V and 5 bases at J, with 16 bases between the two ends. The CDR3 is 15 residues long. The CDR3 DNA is TGTGCCAGCAGTTACATAGGGGGAAGGGTCCACGAGCAGTACTTC. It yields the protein CASSYIGGRVHEQYF.

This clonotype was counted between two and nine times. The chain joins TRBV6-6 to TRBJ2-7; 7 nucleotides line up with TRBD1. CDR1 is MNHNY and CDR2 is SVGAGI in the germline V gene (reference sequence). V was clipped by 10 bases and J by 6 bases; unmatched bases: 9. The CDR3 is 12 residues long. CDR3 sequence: CATSIQGREQYF. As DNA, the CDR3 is TGTGCCACCTCTATACAGGGGCGCGAGCAGTACTTC.

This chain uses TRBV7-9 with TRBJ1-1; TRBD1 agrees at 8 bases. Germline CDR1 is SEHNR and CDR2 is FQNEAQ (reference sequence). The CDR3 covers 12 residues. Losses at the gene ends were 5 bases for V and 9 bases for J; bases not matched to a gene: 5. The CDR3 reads CASSPGQGQAFF. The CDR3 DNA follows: TGTGCCAGCAGCCCCGGACAGGGCCAAGCTTTCTTT.

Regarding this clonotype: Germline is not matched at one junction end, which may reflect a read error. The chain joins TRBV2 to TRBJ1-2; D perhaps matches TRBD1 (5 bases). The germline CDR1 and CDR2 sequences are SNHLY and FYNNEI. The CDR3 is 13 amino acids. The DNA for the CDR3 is TGTGCCTGCAGTGAATTGGGACTCGGTGGCTACACCTTC. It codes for CACSELGLGGYTF.

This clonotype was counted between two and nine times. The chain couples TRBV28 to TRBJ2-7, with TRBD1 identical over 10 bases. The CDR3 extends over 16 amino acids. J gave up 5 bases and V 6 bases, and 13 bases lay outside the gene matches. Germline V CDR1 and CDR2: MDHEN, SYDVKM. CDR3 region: CASSRIDRGRVNEQYF. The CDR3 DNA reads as TGTGCCAGCAGCCGTATAGACAGGGGGCGCGTAAACGAGCAGTACTTC.

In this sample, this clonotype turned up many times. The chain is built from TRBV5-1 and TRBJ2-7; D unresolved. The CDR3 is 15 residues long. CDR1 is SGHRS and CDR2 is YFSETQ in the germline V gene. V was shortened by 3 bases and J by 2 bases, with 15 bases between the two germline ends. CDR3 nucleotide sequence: TGCGCCAGCAGCTCGGAGTTACCGGTGGCCTACGAGCAGTACTTC. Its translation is CASSSELPVAYEQYF. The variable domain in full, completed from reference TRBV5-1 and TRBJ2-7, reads KAGVTQTPRYLIKTRGQQVTLSCSPISGHRSVSWYQQTPGQGLQFLFEYFSETQRNKGNFPGRFSGRQFSNSRSEMNVSTLELGDSALYLCASSSELPVAYEQYFGPGTRLTVT.

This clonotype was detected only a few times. In DNA, the CDR3 is TGCAGCGCCCTGACCTCCTACGAGCAGTACTTC. It is translated as CSALTSYEQYF. The rearrangement joins TRBV29-1 to TRBJ2-7, with D hard to call. This CDR3 has 11 residues. Trimming stripped 7 bases from V and 0 bases from J, with 7 bases between. The germline gives CDR1 SQVTM, CDR2 ANQGSEA.

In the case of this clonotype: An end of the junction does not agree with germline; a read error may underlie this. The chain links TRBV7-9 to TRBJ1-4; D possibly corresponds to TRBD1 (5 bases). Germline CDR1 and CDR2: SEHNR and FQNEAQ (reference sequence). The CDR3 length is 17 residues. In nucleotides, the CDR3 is TGTGCCAGCAGCAGCGAAACCCCAGGGCCGAGGCGTGAAAAACCGTTTTTT. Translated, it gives CASSSETPGPRREKPFF.

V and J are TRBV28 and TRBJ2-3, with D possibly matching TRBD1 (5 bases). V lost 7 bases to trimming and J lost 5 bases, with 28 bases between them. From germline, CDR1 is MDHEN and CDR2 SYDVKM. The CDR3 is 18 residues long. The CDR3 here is CASNTLGSRVSAQDTQYF. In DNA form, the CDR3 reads TGTGCCAGCAATACTTTGGGATCCAGGGTGTCGGCGCAAGATACGCAGTATTTT.

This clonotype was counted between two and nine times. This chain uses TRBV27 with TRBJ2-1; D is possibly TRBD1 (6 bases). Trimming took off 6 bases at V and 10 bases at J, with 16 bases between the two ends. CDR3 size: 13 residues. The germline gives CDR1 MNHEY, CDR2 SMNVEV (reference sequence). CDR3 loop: CASSIGPRGEQFF. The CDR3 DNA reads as TGTGCCAGCAGCATTGGGCCTAGGGGGGAGCAGTTCTTC.

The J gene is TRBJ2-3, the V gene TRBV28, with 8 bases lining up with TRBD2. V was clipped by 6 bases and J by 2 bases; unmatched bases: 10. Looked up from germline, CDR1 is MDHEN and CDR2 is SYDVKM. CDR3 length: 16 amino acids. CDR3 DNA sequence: TGTGCCAGCAGGCCCGGGACTAGGGTCCTCACAGATACGCAGTATTTT. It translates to CASRPGTRVLTDTQYF.

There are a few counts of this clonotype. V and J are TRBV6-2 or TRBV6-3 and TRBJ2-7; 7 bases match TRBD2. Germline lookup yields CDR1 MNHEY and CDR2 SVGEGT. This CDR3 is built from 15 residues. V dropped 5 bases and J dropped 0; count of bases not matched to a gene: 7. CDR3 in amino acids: CASSNPSGSSYEQYF. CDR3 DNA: TGTGCCAGCAGTAACCCTAGCGGCAGCTCCTACGAGCAGTACTTC.

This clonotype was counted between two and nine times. The CDR3 loop is CASSPARGREKLFF. Written as DNA, the CDR3 is TGTGCCAGCAGTCCGGCGCGGGGGAGAGAAAAACTGTTTTTT. This rearrangement joins TRBV6-5 to TRBJ1-4, with D possibly TRBD1 on 5 matching bases. The CDR3 is 14 residues long. CDR1 is MNHEY, CDR2 SVGAGI, per germline. The V end was cut by 5 bases, the J end by 8 bases, with 15 bases between.

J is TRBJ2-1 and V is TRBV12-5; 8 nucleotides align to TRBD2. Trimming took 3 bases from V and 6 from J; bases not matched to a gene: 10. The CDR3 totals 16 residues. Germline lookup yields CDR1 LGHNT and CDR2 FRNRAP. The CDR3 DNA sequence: TGTGCTAGTGGTTTTTCCTATGACGGGGGGGCCAATGAGCAGTTCTTC. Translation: CASGFSYDGGANEQFF. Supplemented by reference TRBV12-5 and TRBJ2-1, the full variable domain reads DARVTQTPRHKVTEMGQEVTMRCQPILGHNTVFWYRQTMMQGLELLAYFRNRAPLDDSGMPKDRFSAEMPDATLATLKIQPSEPRDSAVYFCASGFSYDGGANEQFFGPGTRLTVL.

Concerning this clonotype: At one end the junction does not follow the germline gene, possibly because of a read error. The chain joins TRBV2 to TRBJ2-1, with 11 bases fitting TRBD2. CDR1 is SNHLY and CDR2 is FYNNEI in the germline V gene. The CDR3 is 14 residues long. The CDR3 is CARRIAGGQDEQFF. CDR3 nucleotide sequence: TGTGCCCGCAGGATAGCGGGAGGGCAGGATGAGCAGTTCTTC.

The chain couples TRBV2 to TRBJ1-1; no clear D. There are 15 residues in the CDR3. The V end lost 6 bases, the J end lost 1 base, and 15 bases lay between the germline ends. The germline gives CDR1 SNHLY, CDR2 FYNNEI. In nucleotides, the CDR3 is TGTGCCAGCAGGGTCGGACGGCGGGAGAACACTGAAGCTTTCTTT. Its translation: CASRVGRRENTEAFF.

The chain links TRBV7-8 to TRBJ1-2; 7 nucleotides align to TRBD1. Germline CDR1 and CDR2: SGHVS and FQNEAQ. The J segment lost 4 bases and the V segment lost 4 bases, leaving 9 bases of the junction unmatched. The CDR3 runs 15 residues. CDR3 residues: CASSYDENRGYGYTF. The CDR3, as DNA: TGTGCCAGCAGCTACGACGAGAACAGGGGCTATGGCTACACCTTC.